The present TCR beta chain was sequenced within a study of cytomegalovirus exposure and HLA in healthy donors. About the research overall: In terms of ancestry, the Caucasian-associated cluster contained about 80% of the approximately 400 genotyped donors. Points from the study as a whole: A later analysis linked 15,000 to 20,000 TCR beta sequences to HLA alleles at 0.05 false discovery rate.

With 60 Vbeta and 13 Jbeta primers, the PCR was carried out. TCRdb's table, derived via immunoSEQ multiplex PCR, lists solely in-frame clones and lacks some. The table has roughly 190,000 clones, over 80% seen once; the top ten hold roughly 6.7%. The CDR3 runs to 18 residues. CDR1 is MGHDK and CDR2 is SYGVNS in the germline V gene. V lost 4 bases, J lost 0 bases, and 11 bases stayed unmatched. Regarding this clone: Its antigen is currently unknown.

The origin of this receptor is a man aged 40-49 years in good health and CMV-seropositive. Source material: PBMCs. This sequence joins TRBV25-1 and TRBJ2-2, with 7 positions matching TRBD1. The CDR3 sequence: CASSAIHPGTANTGELFF. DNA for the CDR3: TGTGCCAGCAGTGCCATACACCCAGGGACAGCGAACACCGGGGAGCTGTTTTTT.